This T cell receptor beta chain was captured by sequencing in a study of T-cell memory formation after mild COVID-19. Whole-study context: TCR clustering was largely donor specific.

This CDR3 comprises 17 residues. Trimming pared 3 bases from V and 0 bases from J, leaving 15 bases between. Germline assignment: CDR1 LNHNV and CDR2 YYDKDF (reference sequence). This clonotype has more than one count but fewer than ten. TCRdb reprocessed the 5' RACE reads with MiXCR, giving one entry per CDR3 protein. The sample lists roughly 320,000 distinct CDR3 sequences, 28% occurring once. The TCR sequence derives from an adult woman who had mild COVID-19 (a few samples of this study predate the infection). Cell type and time point are not known. The material sequenced was PBMCs or a T cell subset sorted from them (not recorded which). This rearrangement joins TRBV15 to TRBJ2-1; D unresolved. The CDR3, as DNA: TGTGCCACCAGCAGCGAATACGACTCCAGCTCCTACAATGAGCAGTTCTTC. This codes for CATSSEYDSSSYNEQFF.